This T cell receptor (beta chain) was sequenced for a study of blood T cell repertoires in COVID-19. Whole-study context: There were acute and convalescent COVID-19 samples, and they came from the United States, Italy and Spain.

Looked up from germline, CDR1 is MNHEY and CDR2 is SVGEGT. The CDR3 consists of 18 residues. Unmatched junction bases numbered 8, after V lost 5 bases and J lost 2 bases. In the study's own analysis: Amplifying reference gene primers gave estimates of nucleated cell counts. Clones were read by immunoSEQ multiplex PCR, and TCRdb kept only the in-frame ones, dropping some. Clonal size and the V and J genes are those of that table, whereas D and trimming came from the DNA. The table shows around 400,000 clones, with around 87% occurring only once. Those enrolled in Seattle joined during active infection and were followed longitudinally afterward.

Material: peripheral blood. The origin of this receptor is a woman aged 60-75 years with COVID-19, enrolled during active disease. The chain combines TRBV6-2 or TRBV6-3 with TRBJ2-4, with 14 nucleotides matching TRBD2. The CDR3 sequence is CASSPTSGGALTKNIQYF. CDR3 sequence (DNA): TGTGCCAGCAGTCCGACTAGCGGGGGGGCGTTAACCAAAAACATTCAGTACTTC.